This T cell receptor beta chain was recovered during a study of neurological immune-mediated disorders. This clonotype was picked up many times. Trimming took 7 bases from V and 6 from J, leaving 25 bases between them. Per germline, CDR1 SGHVS and CDR2 FQNEAQ. The CDR3 is 16 amino acids. CD4+ or CD8+ T cells at a count of roughly 1 million served as input for the sorted libraries. Every sequencing run returned over 190 million TCR-beta sequences, which were derived from 15-18 subjects. In TCRdb, the 5' RACE reads were re-called with MiXCR into one record per CDR3 protein. The sample records around 19,000 distinct CDR3 sequences, over 8.5% being singletons.

The rearrangement joins TRBV7-8 to TRBJ2-7; D remains unclear. Sequencing was done on a sample of CD8+ T cells from blood. This clonotype was sampled from a woman in her fifties or sixties in good health. CDR3 sequence reads: CASNLLLAPLLGEQYF. The CDR3 nucleotides are TGTGCCAGCAACCTCCTCCTCGCGCCTCTTCTGGGCGAGCAGTACTTC.